Below, 20 T cell receptor beta chains from the same sample are listed, as sequenced in a study of blood T cells in healthy people across ages. Next came a second PCR, run for roughly 7 to 12 cycles, which used a sample-barcoded 5' primer along with a J-beta primer mix. Each CDR3 protein is one row after TCRdb ran MiXCR on the 5' RACE reads. Of about 970,000 distinct CDR3 sequences in the sample, just over 50% were seen once. The sample consisted of blood. Receptors originate from a woman aged 60-75 years in good health.

The CDR3 sequence: CASSQAGQIQETQYF. CDR3 DNA: TGCGCCAGCAGCCAAGCGGGACAGATCCAAGAGACCCAGTACTTC. V usage is TRBV4-1 and J usage is TRBJ2-5, with 7 positions matching TRBD1. Trimming at V came to 1 base and at J to 1 base, leaving 3 bases not matched to a gene. Germline V gene data show CDR1 as MGHRA and CDR2 as YSYEKL. The CDR3 is 15 amino acids.

This clonotype was seen a few times. The rearrangement joins TRBV7-2 to TRBJ1-2; no clear D gene. The length of the CDR3 is 14 residues. Trimming removed 3 bases from V and 2 bases from J, with 10 bases in between. Germline lookup yields CDR1 SGHTA and CDR2 FQGNSA. CDR3 in DNA: TGTGCCAGCAGCTTTGTCCTTGACAACTATGGCTACACCTTC. This encodes CASSFVLDNYGYTF. The whole variable domain, filled in from reference TRBV7-2 and TRBJ1-2, reads GAGVSQSPSNKVTEKGKDVELRCDPISGHTALYWYRQSLGQGLEFLIYFQGNSAPDKSGLPSDRFSAERTGGSVSTLTIQRTQQEDSAVYLCASSFVLDNYGYTFGSGTRLTVV.

This clonotype came up once. The junction does not match germline at one end; this may be a read error. The J gene is TRBJ2-7, the V gene TRBV28; D is unresolved. The DNA matches TRBJ2-1 better at its end, which makes the J call doubtful. CDR1 and CDR2 (germline): MDHEN, SYDVKM. The CDR3 has 14 amino acids. The CDR3 loop is CASSLPPVAREQFF. The CDR3 DNA sequence: TGTGCTAGCAGCCTACCCCCGGTTGCTAGGGAGCAGTTCTTC.

The sample holds a few counts of this clonotype. V gene TRBV28 combines with J gene TRBJ1-5; no clear D. The germline V and J ends were trimmed by 6 bases and 4 bases, with 7 bases remaining between them. There are 12 residues in the CDR3. Per the germline V gene, CDR1 is MDHEN and CDR2 is SYDVKM. The CDR3 DNA follows: TGTGCCAGCAGCGGGAGTAATCAGCCCCAGCATTTT. Translating gives CASSGSNQPQHF.

The chain joins TRBV30 to TRBJ2-3; possible D gene TRBD1, 5 bases. CDR3 size: 13 residues. The V end lost 0 bases, the J end lost 6 bases, and 10 bases lay between the germline ends. Germline V lookup: CDR1 GTSNPN, CDR2 SVGIG (reference sequence). The DNA of the CDR3 is TGTGCCTGGAGTGTTCAAGGGGTCGATACGCAGTATTTT. Its protein is CAWSVQGVDTQYF.

The chain uses TRBV7-2 and TRBJ2-7; 9 nucleotides agree with TRBD1. This CDR3 contains 16 residues. Trimming at V came to 5 bases and at J to 3 bases, leaving 11 bases not matched to a gene. Germline V gene sequence: CDR1 SGHTA, CDR2 FQGNSA. The CDR3 is CASSQQGQGTLYEQYF. CDR3 bases: TGTGCCAGCAGCCAACAGGGACAGGGAACACTCTACGAGCAGTACTTC.

The chain has TRBV28 and TRBJ2-1; 10 bases line up with TRBD2. The CDR3 totals 15 residues. V shed 3 bases, J shed 14 bases, and the junction held 13 bases outside the gene matches. Germline V gives CDR1 MDHEN, CDR2 SYDVKM. CDR3 DNA sequence: TGTGCCAGCAGTTTTTCGCTAGCGGGAGCCTCGAAGGAGTTCTTC. This codes for CASSFSLAGASKEFF.

The rearrangement links TRBV15 to TRBJ1-2; no clear D. Germline V gene lookup returns CDR1 LNHNV and CDR2 YYDKDF (reference sequence). Trimming pared 3 bases from V and 0 bases from J, leaving 8 bases between. The CDR3 runs to 14 residues. The CDR3 reads CATSRDGSNYGYTF. CDR3 DNA sequence: TGTGCCACCAGCAGGGACGGATCTAACTATGGCTACACCTTC.

J is TRBJ2-7 and V is TRBV10-3, with D possibly being TRBD1 (7 bases). The CDR3 sequence is 19 residues long. Germline-derived CDR1 and CDR2 are ENHRY and SYGVKD. The V end lost 0 bases, the J end lost 2 bases, and 23 bases lay between the germline ends. CDR3 nucleotides: TGTGCCATCAGTGAGTCGTCAGGCAGGGGGACTTCCTCCCCCTACGAGCAGTACTTC. Protein: CAISESSGRGTSSPYEQYF.

V and J are TRBV6-6 and TRBJ1-5; TRBD1 matches at 9 bases. The V gene's germline CDR1 is MNHNY and CDR2 SVGAGI (reference sequence). The length of the CDR3 is 14 residues. V gave up 10 bases and J gave up 6 bases; unmatched junction bases: 10. The DNA of the CDR3 is TGTGCCATCCATCCCGCGACAGGGGGTCAGCCCCAGCATTTT. It translates to CAIHPATGGQPQHF.

The chain links TRBV29-1 to TRBJ2-7, with D possibly called TRBD1 or TRBD2 (5 bases each). The CDR3 covers 16 residues. V was trimmed by 5 bases and J by 7 bases, leaving 27 bases between them. Per germline, CDR1 SQVTM and CDR2 ANQGSEA. The CDR3 protein is CSVTSTSGLGGGEQYF. The DNA of the CDR3 is TGCAGCGTTACAAGCACCTCAGGGCTCGGCGGAGGTGAGCAGTACTTC.

This clonotype has only a few counts. The CDR3 here is CASSPRVELGEQYF. The DNA for the CDR3 is TGTGCCAGCTCACCAAGGGTGGAGTTGGGCGAGCAGTACTTC. This chain links TRBV18 with TRBJ2-7; D remains unclear. V gave up 2 bases and J gave up 6 bases, with 14 bases separating them. Germline values: CDR1 KGHSH, CDR2 LQKENI. The length of the CDR3 is 14 residues.

The table lists this clonotype with a few counts. The chain is built from TRBV29-1 and TRBJ2-3; the D is unclear. Trimming took off 4 bases at V and 2 bases at J, with 7 bases between the two ends. Germline lookup yields CDR1 SQVTM and CDR2 ANQGSEA. This CDR3 comprises 12 residues. CDR3 DNA: TGCAGCGTTGCGTTTGACACAGATACGCAGTATTTT. It yields the protein CSVAFDTDTQYF.

The rearrangement uses TRBV28 and TRBJ2-7, with no clear D. The J call may be mistaken, given a closer DNA end match to TRBJ2-5. CDR3 length: 12 residues. The germline CDR1 and CDR2 sequences are MDHEN and SYDVKM. The CDR3 DNA reads TGTGCCAGCTATTCCCTGGGTGGGACCCAGTACTTC. It encodes CASYSLGGTQYF.

In this sample, this clonotype turned up once. The chain carries TRBV20-1 and TRBJ2-1; 9 nucleotides match TRBD2. Trimming cost V 1 base and J 5 bases; bases outside gene matches: 0. The CDR3 has 13 residues. Germline loops: CDR1 DFQATT, CDR2 SNEGSKA (reference sequence). CDR3 nucleotide sequence: TGCAGTGCTAGAGTAGCGGGAGACAATGAGCAGTTCTTC. This codes for CSARVAGDNEQFF.

The CDR3 DNA reads as TGCAGCGTTGGACACATAGATCAGCCCCAGCATTTT. It encodes CSVGHIDQPQHF. V gene TRBV29-1 combines with J gene TRBJ1-5; D gene uncertain. V dropped 4 bases and J dropped 5 bases, with 9 bases sitting between them. CDR3 length: 12 amino acids. The V gene's germline CDR1 is SQVTM and CDR2 ANQGSEA.

The chain carries TRBV12-3 or TRBV12-4 and TRBJ1-1; D is undetermined. The length of the CDR3 is 14 residues. Trimming removed 3 bases from V and 2 bases from J, with 10 bases in between. In DNA, the CDR3 is TGTGCCAGCAGTTTCGCGACCTTTAACACTGAAGCTTTCTTT. Translated, it gives CASSFATFNTEAFF.

The chain joins TRBV28 to TRBJ1-5; the D is unclear. The length of the CDR3 is 14 residues. V lost 6 bases, J lost 0 bases, and 9 bases lay in between. The germline gives CDR1 MDHEN, CDR2 SYDVKM. The CDR3 nucleotides are TGTGCCAGCAGGGAAGTCTATAGCAATCAGCCCCAGCATTTT. As protein: CASREVYSNQPQHF.

The chain employs TRBV25-1 and TRBJ2-2, with D tentatively TRBD1 (5 bases). Trimming took off 6 bases at V and 0 bases at J, with 8 bases between the two ends. Germline CDR1 and CDR2: MGHDK and SYGVNS. The CDR3 is made up of 14 amino acids. Written as DNA, the CDR3 is TGTGCCAGCAGCAGGGTGACGAACACCGGGGAGCTGTTTTTT. Translating it yields CASSRVTNTGELFF.

Concerning this clonotype itself: A clone one base away is much larger, so this may be a read error. The chain joins TRBV7-2 to TRBJ2-3; D perhaps matches TRBD1 (5 bases). Germline CDR1 SGHTA, CDR2 FQGNSA. There are 15 residues in the CDR3. CDR3 residues: CAGSLQDMSTDTQYF. CDR3 nucleotides: TGTGCCGGCAGCTTACAGGACATGAGCACAGATACGCAGTATTTT.